The TCR beta chain described here comes from a study of OX40 agonist ivuxolimab in advanced cancers. Looking at the study overall: The eligibility criteria allowed prior anti-PD-1, anti-PD-L1 or anti-CTLA-4 therapy, and around 40% had some.

The germline V gene encodes CDR1 SNHLY and CDR2 FYNNEI. The CDR3 consists of 11 residues. V was trimmed by 8 bases and J by 5 bases, leaving 10 bases between them. This table comes from immunoSEQ multiplex PCR, and its TCRdb copy is limited to in-frame clones, with some not included. Among tens of thousands of clones listed, approximately 93% were seen once. Study conclusions and caveats: Researchers report that CD8+ T cells had, on average, more expanded clones than CD4+.

A note on this clone: What it binds is not known.

The sample here was CD4+ or CD8+ T cells sorted from blood, taken in a trial of the OX40 agonist ivuxolimab. This TCR was recovered from an adult with an advanced solid tumor such as melanoma, head and neck, liver or kidney cancer. V usage is TRBV2 and J usage is TRBJ2-7; possibly TRBD2 for D (5 bases). The CDR3 DNA follows: TGTGCCAGCGGCAAGAGGGACGAGCAGTACTTC. Protein: CASGKRDEQYF. The full variable domain, rest sourced from reference TRBV2 and TRBJ2-7, is EPEVTQTPSHQVTQMGQEVILRCVPISNHLYFYWYRQILGQKVEFLVSFYNNEISEKSEIFDDQFSVERPDGSNFTLKIRSTKLEDSAMYFCASGKRDEQYFGPGTRLTVT.